Listed here are 6 T cell receptor beta chains from one sample, sequenced in a study of T cells in Graves' hyperthyroidism and ophthalmopathy. Amplified TCR beta CDR3 regions came from RNA transcripts. The TCR CDR3 first-round RT-PCR relied on the HTBI primer set. TCRdb used MiXCR to reprocess the multiplex PCR reads, holding one entry per CDR3 protein. The data contain over 650,000 distinct CDR3 sequences, nearly 45% of them singletons. The sequenced sample consisted of peripheral blood or thyroid tissue (not recorded which). The receptors originated from an adult man with Graves' disease, either hyperthyroidism or ophthalmopathy (not recorded which).

This clonotype was observed many times. For the CDR3, the DNA is TGCAGTGCTAGAGATTATCCGCCCGGGCGGAACACCGGGGAGCTGTTTTTT. Protein product: CSARDYPPGRNTGELFF. This rearrangement joins TRBV20-1 to TRBJ2-2, with D unresolved. The CDR3 contains 17 residues. CDR1 is DFQATT, CDR2 SNEGSKA, per germline (reference sequence). Trimming removed 0 bases at V and 1 base at J, with 15 bases between.

The chain links TRBV7-3 to TRBJ1-3, with 10 bases aligning to TRBD1. The CDR3 is 14 residues long. With 8 bases clipped from V and 7 bases from J, the junction kept 8 bases outside the gene matches. Germline V gene lookup returns CDR1 SGHTA and CDR2 FQGTGA. The CDR3 here is CASAPGTGDNTIYF. The CDR3 DNA follows: TGTGCCAGCGCCCCCGGGACAGGGGACAACACCATATATTTT.

The gene calls are TRBV7-9 and TRBJ2-5, with 8 bases matching TRBD2. Germline assignment: CDR1 SEHNR and CDR2 FQNEAQ (reference sequence). V dropped 3 bases and J dropped 5; count of bases not matched to a gene: 11. This CDR3 comprises 16 residues. This CDR3 is CASSLRAGRAVETQYF. CDR3 nucleotide sequence: TGTGCCAGCAGCTTGAGGGCCGGGAGGGCCGTGGAGACCCAGTACTTC.

The gene calls are TRBV7-6 and TRBJ2-7, with D tentatively TRBD2 (6 bases). CDR3 length equals 15 residues. The V end lost 1 base, the J end lost 4 bases, and 14 bases lay between the germline ends. From germline, CDR1 is SGHVS and CDR2 FNYEAQ. Written as DNA, the CDR3 is TGTGCCAGCAGCTTAGAACCCGGGAGCGGTTACGAGCAGTACTTC. This sequence encodes CASSLEPGSGYEQYF. The full variable domain, rest sourced from reference TRBV7-6 and TRBJ2-7, is GAGVSQSPRYKVTKRGQDVALRCDPISGHVSLYWYRQALGQGPEFLTYFNYEAQQDKSGLPNDRFSAERPEGSISTLTIQRTEQRDSAMYRCASSLEPGSGYEQYFGPGTRLTVT.

In nucleotides, the CDR3 is TGTGCCAGCAGCTGGCGGGAGGATAACTATGGCTACACCTTC. Its translation is CASSWREDNYGYTF. The genes are TRBV7-9 and TRBJ1-2; D is undetermined. The CDR3 length is 14 residues. Germline values: CDR1 SEHNR, CDR2 FQNEAQ (reference sequence). V lost 4 bases and J 1 base, leaving 10 bases between the germline ends.

The chain joins TRBV2 to TRBJ1-5; tentatively, D is TRBD1 (6 bases). V lost 5 bases and J lost 2, with 16 bases in between. Germline V gives CDR1 SNHLY, CDR2 FYNNEI. CDR3 length equals 16 residues. The CDR3, as DNA: TGTGCCAGCAGTTTCAACAGGGTTACTGGCAATCAGCCCCAGCATTTT. This translates into CASSFNRVTGNQPQHF. Combining the CDR3 with reference TRBV2 and TRBJ1-5 gives the whole variable domain EPEVTQTPSHQVTQMGQEVILRCVPISNHLYFYWYRQILGQKVEFLVSFYNNEISEKSEIFDDQFSVERPDGSNFTLKIRSTKLEDSAMYFCASSFNRVTGNQPQHFGDGTRLSIL.